These T cell receptor beta chains were read from a single sample in a study of response to subunit inactivated influenza vaccine. One entry per CDR3 protein, called by TCRdb with MiXCR from the RT-PCR reads. The table shows just under 550,000 distinct CDR3 sequences, with roughly 23% occurring only once. These data also featured in a second study, about T cells expressing NK-cell markers.

The sequenced sample was CD4+ T cells sorted from PBMCs, obtained 12 days after vaccination. All receptors come from a man aged 50 or older who received an inactivated influenza vaccine. The CDR3 runs from the conserved cysteine through the conserved F or W. Each record gives: V gene, clone size, J gene, D gene, CDR3 DNA, CDR3 protein. The D gene is left open where the match is weak. Clone size, where shown, is once, few, many, or a class for clones that have expanded.

V: TRBV4-3
size: once
J: TRBJ2-2
D: .
DNA: TGCGCCAGCAGCCAAGAGACGGGACGGAACGCCGGGGAGCTGTTTTTT
CDR3: CASSQETGRNAGELFF

V: TRBV30
size: .
J: TRBJ1-4
D: .
DNA: TGTGCCTGGAGCCGAGGGGGGAACGAAAAACTGTTTTTT
CDR3: CAWSRGGNEKLFF

V: TRBV5-4
size: .
J: TRBJ1-3
D: .
DNA: TGTGCCAGCAGCTTGCCCAGCTCTGGAAACACCATATATTTT
CDR3: CASSLPSSGNTIYF

V: TRBV6-2/TRBV6-3
size: once
J: TRBJ2-3
D: TRBD2
DNA: TGTGCCAGCAGTTATGGACTAGCAGCAGATACGCAGTATTTT
CDR3: CASSYGLAADTQYF

V: TRBV6-5
size: .
J: TRBJ2-7
D: TRBD1
DNA: TGTGCCAGCAGTTACCGCACCGAACCGGGACAGGGGGCCTACGAGCAGTACTTC
CDR3: CASSYRTEPGQGAYEQYF

V: TRBV20-1
size: once
J: TRBJ2-1
D: TRBD2
DNA: TGCAGTGCTAGAGTGGGACTAGCGGGGGGTGAGCAGTTCTTC
CDR3: CSARVGLAGGEQFF

V: TRBV6-5
size: .
J: TRBJ2-7
D: TRBD2
DNA: TGTGCCAGCAGTTACGGACTAGCGGGTGAGCAGTACTTC
CDR3: CASSYGLAGEQYF

V: TRBV20-1
size: .
J: TRBJ2-1
D: TRBD2
DNA: TGCAGTGCTAGAGCCGCCGGGAGGGAGCAGTTCTTC
CDR3: CSARAAGREQFF

V: TRBV3-1
size: few
J: TRBJ2-2
D: .
DNA: TGTGCCAGCAGCCAAGGCGCGTTACTAGAAGATACCGGGGAGCTGTTTTTT
CDR3: CASSQGALLEDTGELFF

V: TRBV5-1
size: few
J: TRBJ2-7
D: .
DNA: TGCGCCAGCAGCATCGGGAGTCAGAGTAGCGAGCAGTACTTC
CDR3: CASSIGSQSSEQYF

V: TRBV7-9
size: .
J: TRBJ2-1
D: TRBD2
DNA: TGTGCCAGCAGCTCTATCGGGGGGGGCGAAAATTACAATGAGCAGTTCTTC
CDR3: CASSSIGGGENYNEQFF

V: TRBV10-3
size: .
J: TRBJ2-2
D: TRBD1
DNA: TGTGCCATCAGGAAACAGGGGGCAATGACCGGGGAGCTGTTTTTT
CDR3: CAIRKQGAMTGELFF

V: TRBV12-3/TRBV12-4
size: .
J: TRBJ2-5
D: .
DNA: TGTGCCAGCAGTTCCGGGCCGCCGAGGACCCAGTACTTC
CDR3: CASSSGPPRTQYF